Following are 22 T cell receptor beta chains from one sample sequenced in a study of CD8+CD57+ T cells in acquired aplastic anemia. CD8+CD57+ cell expansion had been shown by flow cytometry in patients chosen for sequencing. The template for TCR beta VDJ and CDR3 sequence profiling was genomic DNA. A single record per CDR3 protein comes from TCRdb applying MiXCR to the reads. Seen here are more than 200,000 distinct CDR3 sequences, about half observed once, and the top ten hold 20%. The source material was sorted CD4+, CD8+, or CD8+CD57+ T cells (not recorded which) from PBMCs. These receptors came from a human donor with aplastic anemia.

The chain links TRBV12-3 or TRBV12-4 to TRBJ2-1, with 7 bases aligning to TRBD1. The CDR3 contains 11 residues. V dropped 6 bases and J dropped 12; count of bases not matched to a gene: 5. This CDR3 reads CASSPGTVQFF. The CDR3 DNA reads as TGTGCCAGCAGCCCCGGGACAGTGCAGTTCTTC.

The genes are TRBV9 and TRBJ1-1; D is possibly TRBD1 (5 bases). Germline V CDR1 and CDR2: SGDLS, YYNGEE. This CDR3 contains 15 residues. Trimming cost V 4 bases and J 1 base, with 14 bases left between them. In nucleotides, the CDR3 is TGTGCCAGCAGCACCACATTTGGGGGGAACACTGAAGCTTTCTTT. Translating gives CASSTTFGGNTEAFF.

This clonotype was counted only a few times. This chain links TRBV20-1 with TRBJ1-2; 11 positions match TRBD1. Per germline, CDR1 DFQATT and CDR2 SNEGSKA (reference sequence). This CDR3 has 17 residues. The junction had 15 bases not matched to a gene; V was cut back by 5 bases and J by 4 bases. The CDR3 here is CSAEPGQGGFNSYGYTF. As DNA, the CDR3 is TGCAGTGCTGAACCGGGACAGGGGGGCTTTAATAGCTATGGCTACACCTTC.

In its sample, this clonotype was seen many times. The chain employs TRBV12-3 or TRBV12-4 and TRBJ1-5; TRBD1 is a possible D gene (5 bases). The CDR3 totals 13 residues. V gave up 4 bases and J gave up 10 bases, with 14 bases separating them. The DNA for the CDR3 is TGTGCCAGCAGTTCGGGACCGGGGGATCCCCAGCATTTT. It encodes CASSSGPGDPQHF.

There are many counts of this clonotype. This sequence joins TRBV2 and TRBJ1-1; a possible D gene is TRBD1 (5 bases). The CDR3 has 11 residues. From germline, CDR1 is SNHLY and CDR2 FYNNEI. Trimming removed 6 bases from V and 8 bases from J, with 10 bases in between. The CDR3 region is CASRPGGEAFF. CDR3 nucleotides: TGTGCCAGCAGGCCCGGGGGGGAAGCTTTCTTT.

Note on this clonotype: An end of the junction differs from the germline gene, which may be a read error. This chain links TRBV7-9 with TRBJ1-6, with D possibly TRBD1 on 5 matching bases. The CDR3 is 17 amino acids. The V gene's germline CDR1 is SEHNR and CDR2 FQNEAQ (reference sequence). The CDR3 DNA follows: TGTGTCAGCAGCTCGTTCAGGGAGGGACGTGGGGGTTCACCCCTCCACTTT. Encoded protein: CVSSSFREGRGGSPLHF.

This clonotype was seen repeatedly, ten times or more. The V gene is TRBV29-1, the J gene TRBJ2-2; D unclear. The CDR3 consists of 13 residues. CDR1 SQVTM and CDR2 ANQGSEA come from the germline V gene. Trimming cost V 8 bases and J 1 base, with 11 bases left between them. CDR3 sequence: CSLAVGNTGELFF. As DNA, the CDR3 is TGCAGCCTTGCCGTGGGGAACACCGGGGAGCTGTTTTTT.

As to this clonotype: The CDR3 does not end in the conserved phenylalanine or tryptophan, so this is likely a read error. No DNA is shown, since the ends of the CDR3 on it are uncertain; the CDR3 is the one TCRdb lists. The chain carries TRBV28 and TRBJ1-1; the D call in the table, TRBD1, was not verified against the DNA. Germline CDR1 MDHEN, CDR2 SYDVKM. The CDR3 is made up of 11 amino acids, end residues included. The CDR3 sequence: CASSYRDRAIY.

This clonotype occurred a few times. The gene calls are TRBV5-1 and TRBJ1-6; a possible D gene is TRBD1 (6 bases). The CDR3 runs 18 residues. V was pared by 4 bases and J by 2 bases, with 19 bases between. Germline-derived CDR1 and CDR2 are SGHRS and YFSETQ. DNA for the CDR3: TGCGCCAGCAGCCTCCTCATAGGGGGGAATCCCTATAATTCACCCCTCCACTTT. Translating gives CASSLLIGGNPYNSPLHF. The variable domain in full, completed from reference TRBV5-1 and TRBJ1-6, reads KAGVTQTPRYLIKTRGQQVTLSCSPISGHRSVSWYQQTPGQGLQFLFEYFSETQRNKGNFPGRFSGRQFSNSRSEMNVSTLELGDSALYLCASSLLIGGNPYNSPLHFGNGTRLTVT.

Many counts were recorded for this clonotype. This chain links TRBV19 with TRBJ1-5, with 8 bases aligning to TRBD1. There are 15 residues in the CDR3. Germline V CDR1 and CDR2: LNHDA, SQIVND (reference sequence). The V gene end was trimmed by 2 bases and the J gene end by 6 bases; junction bases not matched to a gene: 6. CDR3 sequence (DNA): TGTGCCAGTAGTATATTTTCGACAGGGGCTCAGCCCCAGCATTTT. Its protein is CASSIFSTGAQPQHF.

Only one count was recorded for this clonotype. This chain connects TRBV10-1 to TRBJ2-1; D gene uncertain. The CDR3 spans 12 residues. Germline V gives CDR1 WNHNN, CDR2 SYGVQD (reference sequence). The V and J ends lost 0 bases and 12 bases respectively, with 9 bases between them. CDR3 in DNA: TGCGCCAGCAGTGAGTCGAACGGAAGGCAGTTCTTC. Its protein is CASSESNGRQFF.

The chain has TRBV7-9 and TRBJ2-5; possibly TRBD1 or TRBD2 for D (5 bases each). This CDR3 is built from 14 residues. V lost 4 bases and J 4 bases, leaving 13 bases between the germline ends. The V gene's germline CDR1 is SEHNR and CDR2 FQNEAQ (reference sequence). The CDR3 spells CASSYPGPGETQYF. CDR3 bases: TGTGCCAGCAGCTACCCGGGACCAGGAGAGACCCAGTACTTC.

The chain links TRBV2 to TRBJ1-5, with D perhaps TRBD1 (5 bases). CDR3 length: 17 amino acids. V was pared by 6 bases and J by 1 base, with 19 bases between. Germline assignment: CDR1 SNHLY and CDR2 FYNNEI. The CDR3 DNA reads TGTGCCAGCAGCCAGAATTCCGGGGGTCGGAGCAATCAGCCCCAGCATTTT. Its translation: CASSQNSGGRSNQPQHF.

This clonotype came up many times. The chain uses TRBV20-1 and TRBJ2-1, with 11 bases lining up with TRBD2. Germline V gene data show CDR1 as DFQATT and CDR2 as SNEGSKA (reference sequence). Germline trimming cut 8 bases from V and 7 bases from J; bases unmatched to any gene: 10. The CDR3 runs to 14 residues. For the CDR3, the DNA is TGCAGTTCTAAAGGGGCTAGCGGGGGGAATGAGCAGTTCTTC. Translating gives CSSKGASGGNEQFF.

This clonotype was counted between two and nine times. This chain connects TRBV24-1 to TRBJ1-6; 7 bases agree with TRBD1. The V segment lost 4 bases and the J segment 9 bases; nucleotides outside the gene matches: 2. The length of the CDR3 is 13 residues. Germline-derived CDR1 and CDR2 are KGHDR and SFDVKD. The CDR3 DNA reads as TGTGCCACCAGTGAGGCAGGGGGTTCACCCCTCCACTTT. The encoded protein is CATSEAGGSPLHF.

As DNA, the CDR3 is TGTGCCAGCAGTTTCGGGGGGGCCTACGAGCAGTACTTC. Protein: CASSFGGAYEQYF. The chain has TRBV7-9 and TRBJ2-7; 8 bases line up with TRBD2. Per germline, CDR1 SEHNR and CDR2 FQNEAQ (reference sequence). The CDR3 length is 13 residues. Trimming at V came to 6 bases and at J to 2 bases, leaving 3 bases not matched to a gene.

This sequence joins TRBV7-9 and TRBJ1-1; TRBD1 is a possible D gene (5 bases). The length of the CDR3 is 11 residues. With 2 bases removed from V and 11 bases from J, the gap between germline ends came to 9 bases. Germline CDR1 reads SEHNR; CDR2 reads FQNEAQ (reference sequence). The CDR3 bases are TGTGCCAGCAGCTTAAAAGGGGAGGCTTTCTTT. It codes for CASSLKGEAFF.

The chain is built from TRBV2 and TRBJ1-1; 7 bases are shared with TRBD1. From germline, CDR1 is SNHLY and CDR2 FYNNEI. V lost 8 bases to trimming and J lost 5 bases; unmatched junction nucleotides: 8. The CDR3 is 13 residues long. The CDR3 loop reads CASYTGVKTEAFF. The CDR3 bases are TGTGCCAGCTACACAGGGGTAAAGACTGAAGCTTTCTTT.

The chain has TRBV9 and TRBJ2-7; D unresolved. CDR1 SGDLS and CDR2 YYNGEE come from the germline V gene. V lost 2 bases to trimming and J lost 0 bases, with 6 bases between them. The CDR3 spans 13 residues. The CDR3 sequence: CASSVGSSYEQYF. The CDR3 DNA reads TGTGCCAGCAGCGTCGGCAGCTCCTACGAGCAGTACTTC.

Concerning this clonotype: This may be a read error, as it is one base from a much larger clone. The CDR3 sequence: CASSGTSSNYGCTF. CDR3 nucleotides: TGTGCCAGCAGTGGGACCTCGTCTAACTATGGCTGCACCTTC. The chain uses TRBV6-5 and TRBJ1-2; a weak D match, TRBD1 (5 bases). The CDR3 runs to 14 residues. Per the germline V gene, CDR1 is MNHEY and CDR2 is SVGAGI.

The rearrangement uses TRBV27 and TRBJ2-1; D unresolved. Germline V gives CDR1 MNHEY, CDR2 SMNVEV (reference sequence). The CDR3 sequence is 12 residues long. The V and J ends lost 5 bases and 1 base respectively, with 3 bases between them. Here the CDR3 reads CASSPSYNEQFF. CDR3 sequence (DNA): TGTGCCAGCAGTCCATCCTACAATGAGCAGTTCTTC.

There are many counts of this clonotype. The chain joins TRBV13 to TRBJ2-7; 7 bases fit TRBD1. After removal of 2 bases from V and 2 bases from J, the junction contained 3 bases not matched to a gene. This CDR3 is built from 14 residues. Germline assignment: CDR1 PRHDT and CDR2 FYEKMQ (reference sequence). The DNA for the CDR3 is TGTGCCAGCAGCTTAAACAGGGGAACCTACGAGCAGTACTTC. This translates into CASSLNRGTYEQYF.